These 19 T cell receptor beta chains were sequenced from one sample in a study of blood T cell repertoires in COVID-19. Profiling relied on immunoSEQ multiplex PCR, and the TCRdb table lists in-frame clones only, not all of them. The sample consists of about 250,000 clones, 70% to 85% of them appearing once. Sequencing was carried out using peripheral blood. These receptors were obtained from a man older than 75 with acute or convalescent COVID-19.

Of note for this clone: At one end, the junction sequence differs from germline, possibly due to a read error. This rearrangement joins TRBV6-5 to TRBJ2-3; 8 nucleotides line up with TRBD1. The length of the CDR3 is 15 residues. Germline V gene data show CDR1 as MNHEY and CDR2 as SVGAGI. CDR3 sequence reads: CASTYRGWGTDTQYF. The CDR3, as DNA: TGTGCCAGCACTTACAGGGGGTGGGGCACAGATACGCAGTATTTT.

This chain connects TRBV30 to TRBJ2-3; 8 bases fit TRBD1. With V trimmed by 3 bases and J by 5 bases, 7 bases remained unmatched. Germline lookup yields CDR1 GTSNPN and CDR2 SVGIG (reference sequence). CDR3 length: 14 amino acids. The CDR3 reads CAWRKTGGRDTQYF. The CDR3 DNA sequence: TGTGCCTGGAGAAAAACAGGGGGACGAGATACGCAGTATTTT. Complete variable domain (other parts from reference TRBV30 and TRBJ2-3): SQTIHQWPATLVQPVGSPLSLECTVEGTSNPNLYWYRQAAGRGLQLLFYSVGIGQISSEVPQNLSASRPQDRQFILSSKKLLLSDSGFYLCAWRKTGGRDTQYFGPGTRLTVL.

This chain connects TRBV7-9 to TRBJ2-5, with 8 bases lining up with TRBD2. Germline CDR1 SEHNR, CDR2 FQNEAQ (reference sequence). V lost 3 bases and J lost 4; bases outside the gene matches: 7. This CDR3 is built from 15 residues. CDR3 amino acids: CASSFSGRGGETQYF. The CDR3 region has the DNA TGTGCCAGCAGCTTCAGCGGGAGAGGCGGAGAGACCCAGTACTTC.

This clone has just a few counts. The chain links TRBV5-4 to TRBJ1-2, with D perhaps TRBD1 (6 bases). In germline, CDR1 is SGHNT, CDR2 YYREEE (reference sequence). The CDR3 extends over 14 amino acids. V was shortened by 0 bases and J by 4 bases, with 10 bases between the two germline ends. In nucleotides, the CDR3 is TGTGCCAGCAGCTTGGGGACAGAAGTCTATGGCTACACCTTC. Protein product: CASSLGTEVYGYTF.

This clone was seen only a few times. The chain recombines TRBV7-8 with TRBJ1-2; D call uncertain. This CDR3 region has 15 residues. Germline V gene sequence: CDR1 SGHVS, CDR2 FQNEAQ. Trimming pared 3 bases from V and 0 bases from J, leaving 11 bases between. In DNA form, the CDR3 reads TGTGCCAGCAGCTTTAGGCGGTTTTCTAACTATGGCTACACCTTC. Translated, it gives CASSFRRFSNYGYTF.

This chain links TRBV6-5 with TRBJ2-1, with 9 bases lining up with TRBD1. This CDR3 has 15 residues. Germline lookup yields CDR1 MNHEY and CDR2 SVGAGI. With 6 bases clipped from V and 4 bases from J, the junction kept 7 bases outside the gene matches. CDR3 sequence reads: CASSRTGDLYNEQFF. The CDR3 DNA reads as TGTGCCAGCAGCAGGACAGGGGATCTGTACAATGAGCAGTTCTTC.

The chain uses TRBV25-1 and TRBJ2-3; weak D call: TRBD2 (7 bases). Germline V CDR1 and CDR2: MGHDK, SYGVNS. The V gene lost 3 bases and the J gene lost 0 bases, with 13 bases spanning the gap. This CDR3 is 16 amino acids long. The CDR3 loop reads CASSDPGGSSTDTQYF. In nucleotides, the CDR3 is TGTGCCAGCAGTGACCCGGGGGGCTCGAGCACAGATACGCAGTATTTT.

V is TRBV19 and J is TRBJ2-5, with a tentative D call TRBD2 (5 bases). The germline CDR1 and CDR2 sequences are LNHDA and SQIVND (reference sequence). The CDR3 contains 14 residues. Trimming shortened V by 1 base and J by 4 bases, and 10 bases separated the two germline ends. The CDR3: CASSIGLAAETQYF. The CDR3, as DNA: TGTGCCAGTAGTATAGGGCTAGCAGCAGAGACCCAGTACTTC.

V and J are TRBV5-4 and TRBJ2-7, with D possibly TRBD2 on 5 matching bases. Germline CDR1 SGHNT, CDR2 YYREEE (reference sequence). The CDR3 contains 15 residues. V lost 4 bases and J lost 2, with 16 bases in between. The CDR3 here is CASSPPMSGPYEQYF. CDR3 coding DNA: TGTGCCAGCAGCCCACCGATGAGCGGCCCCTACGAGCAGTACTTC.

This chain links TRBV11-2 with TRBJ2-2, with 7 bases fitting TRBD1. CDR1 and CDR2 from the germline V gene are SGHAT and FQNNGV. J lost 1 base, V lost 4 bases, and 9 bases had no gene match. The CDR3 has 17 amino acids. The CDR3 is CASSSFWTGLNTGELFF. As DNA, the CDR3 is TGTGCCAGCAGCTCCTTCTGGACAGGATTGAACACCGGGGAGCTGTTTTTT.

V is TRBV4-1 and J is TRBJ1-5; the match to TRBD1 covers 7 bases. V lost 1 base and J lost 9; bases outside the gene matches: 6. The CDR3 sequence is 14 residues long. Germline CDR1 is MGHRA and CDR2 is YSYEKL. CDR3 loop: CASSQGTGPRPQHF. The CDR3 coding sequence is TGCGCCAGCAGCCAAGGGACAGGTCCTCGGCCCCAGCATTTT.

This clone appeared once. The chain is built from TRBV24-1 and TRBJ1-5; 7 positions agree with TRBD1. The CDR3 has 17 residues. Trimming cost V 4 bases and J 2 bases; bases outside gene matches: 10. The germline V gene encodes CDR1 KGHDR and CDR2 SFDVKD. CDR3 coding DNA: TGTGCCACCAGTGACTCCAGACAGGGATGGGGCAATCAGCCCCAGCATTTT. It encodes CATSDSRQGWGNQPQHF.

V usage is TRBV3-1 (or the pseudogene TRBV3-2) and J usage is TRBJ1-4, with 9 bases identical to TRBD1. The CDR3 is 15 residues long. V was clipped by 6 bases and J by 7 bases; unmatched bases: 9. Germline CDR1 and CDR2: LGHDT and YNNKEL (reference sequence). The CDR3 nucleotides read TGTGCCAGCAGGAAATACAGGGGGCAAGGTGAAAAACTGTTTTTT. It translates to CASRKYRGQGEKLFF.

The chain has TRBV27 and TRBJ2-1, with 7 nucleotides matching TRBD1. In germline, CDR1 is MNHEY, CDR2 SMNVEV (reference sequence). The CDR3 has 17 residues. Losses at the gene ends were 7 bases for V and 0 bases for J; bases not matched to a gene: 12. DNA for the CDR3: TGTGCCAGCACCCGAGGAACAACAGGGGTCTCCTACAATGAGCAGTTCTTC. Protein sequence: CASTRGTTGVSYNEQFF.

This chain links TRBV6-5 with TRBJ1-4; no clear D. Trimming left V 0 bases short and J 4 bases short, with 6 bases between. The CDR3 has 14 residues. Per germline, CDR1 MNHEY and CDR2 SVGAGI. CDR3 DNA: TGTGCCAGCAGTTACTCAGAGGGTAATGAAAAACTGTTTTTT. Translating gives CASSYSEGNEKLFF.

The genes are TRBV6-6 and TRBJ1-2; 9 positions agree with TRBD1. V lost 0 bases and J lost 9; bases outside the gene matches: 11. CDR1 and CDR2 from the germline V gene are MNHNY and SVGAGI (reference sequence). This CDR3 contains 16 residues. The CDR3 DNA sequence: TGTGCCAGCAGTTACTCGCCAAGGACAGGGGCGAGCAGCTACACCTTC. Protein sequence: CASSYSPRTGASSYTF.

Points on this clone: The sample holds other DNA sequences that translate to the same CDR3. The CDR3 sequence: CASSKDRANSPLHF. The CDR3 DNA follows: TGTGCCAGCTCCAAAGACAGGGCCAATTCACCCCTCCACTTT. The rearrangement uses TRBV18 and TRBJ1-6; 7 positions match TRBD1. The junction had 6 bases not matched to a gene; V was cut back by 6 bases and J by 7 bases. The CDR3 has 14 amino acids. CDR1 is KGHSH and CDR2 is LQKENI in the germline V gene.

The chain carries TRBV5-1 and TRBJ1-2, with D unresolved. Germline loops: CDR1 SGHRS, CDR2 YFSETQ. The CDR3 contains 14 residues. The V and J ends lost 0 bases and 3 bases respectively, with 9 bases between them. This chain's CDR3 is CASSLGDEDYGYTF. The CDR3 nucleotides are TGCGCCAGCAGCTTGGGCGACGAGGACTATGGCTACACCTTC.

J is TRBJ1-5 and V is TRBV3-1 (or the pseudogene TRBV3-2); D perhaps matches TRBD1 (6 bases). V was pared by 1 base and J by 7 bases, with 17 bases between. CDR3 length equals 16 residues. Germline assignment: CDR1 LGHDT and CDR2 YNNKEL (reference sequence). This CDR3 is CASSQGAPQGRQPQHF. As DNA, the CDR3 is TGTGCCAGCAGCCAAGGAGCCCCACAGGGAAGACAGCCCCAGCATTTT.